Listed here is a single T cell receptor (beta chain). Its antigen remains unidentified. The PCR ran on 60 Vbeta and 13 Jbeta primers. Sequencing was performed with immunoSEQ multiplex PCR; in TCRdb, only in-frame clones are kept and a portion is missing. The sample holds 150,000 to 200,000 clones, roughly 72% seen once. The data originate from a study of cytomegalovirus exposure and HLA in healthy donors. Findings and limits, study-wide: About 87% or about 30% of the time was how often most TCR beta V segments were productive, according to an earlier analysis.

Germline V gives CDR1 SGHNT, CDR2 YYREEE (reference sequence). V lost 4 bases, J lost 5 bases, and 6 bases stayed unmatched. CDR3 size: 14 residues. This clonotype was sampled from a man in his forties or fifties in good health and CMV-seropositive. The chain employs TRBV5-4 and TRBJ2-7, with TRBD1 identical over 10 bases. What was sequenced was PBMCs. This chain's CDR3 is CASSPWTGGDEQYF. CDR3 sequence (DNA): TGTGCCAGCAGCCCCTGGACAGGGGGTGACGAGCAGTACTTC.